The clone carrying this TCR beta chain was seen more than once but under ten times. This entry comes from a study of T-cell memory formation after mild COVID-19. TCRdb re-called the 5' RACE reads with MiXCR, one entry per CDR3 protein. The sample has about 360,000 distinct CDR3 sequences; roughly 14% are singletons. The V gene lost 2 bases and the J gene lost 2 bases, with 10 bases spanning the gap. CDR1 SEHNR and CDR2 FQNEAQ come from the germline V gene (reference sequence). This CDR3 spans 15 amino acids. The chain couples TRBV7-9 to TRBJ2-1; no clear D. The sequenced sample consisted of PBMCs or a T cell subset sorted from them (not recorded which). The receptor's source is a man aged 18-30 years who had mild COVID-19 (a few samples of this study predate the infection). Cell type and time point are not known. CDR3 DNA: TGTGCCAGCAGCTTAACCAGGACCGCCTACAATGAGCAGTTCTTC. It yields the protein CASSLTRTAYNEQFF.